The rows below give T cell receptor beta chains drawn from one sample of a study of T cells after yellow fever vaccination. A single record per CDR3 protein comes from TCRdb applying MiXCR to the 5' RACE reads. Of hundreds of thousands of distinct CDR3 sequences in the sample, roughly 12% were seen once. Sequencing was performed on PBMCs, taken on the day of the yellow fever booster vaccination. The source is a man aged 25 to 40 who received the YFV17D yellow fever vaccine. The CDR3 runs from the conserved cysteine through the conserved F or W. A D gene is named only where the DNA matches it firmly. Some rows mark clone size as missing; the rest say once, few, many or name a class of expanded clone.

J gene	D gene	clone size	V gene	CDR3 DNA	CDR3 protein
TRBJ1-4	NA	NA	TRBV7-2	TGTGCCAGCAGCTTAGACGCCTGGGCCCAGCCTAATGAAAAACTGTTTTTT	CASSLDAWAQPNEKLFF
TRBJ2-1	TRBD1	many	TRBV7-2	TGTGCCAGCAGCTTATCAGGGGGCCTCTACAATGAGCAGTTCTTC	CASSLSGGLYNEQFF
TRBJ2-2	NA	few	TRBV5-4	TGTGCCAGCAGCTTGGCGGGACCATCCACCGGGGAGCTGTTTTTT	CASSLAGPSTGELFF
TRBJ1-2	NA	few	TRBV12-5	TGTGCTAGTGGTTTTGGAAAGCACCACCACGATGGCTACACCTTC	CASGFGKHHHDGYTF
TRBJ2-7	TRBD1	NA	TRBV7-9	TGTGCCAGCAGCTTTGATCGACAGGGAACCTACGAGCAGTACTTC	CASSFDRQGTYEQYF
TRBJ2-7	NA	NA	TRBV10-3	TGTGCCATCAGTGACCCTAGGGGGAAGGGCTACGAGCAGTACTTC	CAISDPRGKGYEQYF
TRBJ2-5	TRBD2	NA	TRBV18	TGTGCCAGCTCCACTCTAGGCGGGAGTTCCGAGACCCAGTACTTC	CASSTLGGSSETQYF
TRBJ1-3	NA	NA	TRBV4-3	TGCGCCATCAGCCAAGAATTGGGAAACACCATATATTTT	CAISQELGNTIYF
TRBJ2-2	TRBD1	NA	TRBV5-1	TGCGCCAGCAGCTTGCAGGGGGCGAACACCGGGGAGCTGTTTTTT	CASSLQGANTGELFF
TRBJ2-7	NA	NA	TRBV19	TGTGCCAGTAGCATCCTTCCAGGGTACGAGCAGTACTTC	CASSILPGYEQYF
TRBJ2-7	TRBD2	few	TRBV3-1	TGTGCCAGCAGCCAAGATTCCCGACTAGCGGCATACGAGCAGTACTTC	CASSQDSRLAAYEQYF
TRBJ1-1	NA	few	TRBV5-1	TGCGCCTCAACCTTCACCTCGGGAGCTGAAGCTTTCTTT	CASTFTSGAEAFF
TRBJ1-5	NA	once	TRBV20-1	TGCAGTGCTAGATCTGGGGGAGTGGGGAATCAGCCCCAGCATTTT	CSARSGGVGNQPQHF
TRBJ2-5	TRBD2	NA	TRBV7-2	TGTGCCAGCAAAAGGACTAGCGGGAGCGAGACCCAGTACTTC	CASKRTSGSETQYF
TRBJ2-5	NA	NA	TRBV7-2	TGTGCCAGCAGCTTTCGGGCGGGCGGGGAGACCCAGTACTTC	CASSFRAGGETQYF
TRBJ1-2	NA	NA	TRBV7-9	TGTGCCACCCCCGGGAGTCGATGGTCTAACTATGGCTACACCTTC	CATPGSRWSNYGYTF
TRBJ2-1	NA	NA	TRBV20-1	TGCAGTGCCAAGACCCCCGGGCGCCTAGTCGGTGAGCAGTTCTTC	CSAKTPGRLVGEQFF
TRBJ2-6	NA	few	TRBV20-1	TGCAGTGCGTTCGCCGGGAACACCATCTCTGGGGCCAACGTCCTGACTTTC	CSAFAGNTISGANVLTF
TRBJ2-5	TRBD1	NA	TRBV19	TGTGCCAGTAGTTCAGAGGGGGCCCGGGAGACCCAGTACTTC	CASSSEGARETQYF
TRBJ1-2	NA	NA	TRBV20-1	TGCAGTGCTAGAGATACAGGAGCGGAGCTCTATGGCTACACCTTC	CSARDTGAELYGYTF
TRBJ2-7	NA	many	TRBV7-2	TGTGCCAGCAGCTCAAGCCCGGGGTACGAGCAGTACTTC	CASSSSPGYEQYF
TRBJ2-1	TRBD2	NA	TRBV4-2	TGTGCCAGCAGCCCCCGGGAGGATTCCTACAATGAGCAGTTCTTC	CASSPREDSYNEQFF
TRBJ2-3	TRBD2	many	TRBV10-3	TGTGCCATCAGTGAGCGGGAGGCCCGAGATACGCAGTATTTT	CAISEREARDTQYF
TRBJ1-2	TRBD1	NA	TRBV7-2	TGTGCCAGCAGCCCGACAGGGCCGAGGGGCTACACCTTC	CASSPTGPRGYTF
TRBJ2-3	TRBD2	many	TRBV7-2	TGTGCCAGCAGCTCGGCGGGACTAGTTTTCGCAGATACGCAGTATTTT	CASSSAGLVFADTQYF
TRBJ2-1	TRBD1	NA	TRBV7-7	TGTGCTAGCAGCTTAGGCATCTCTTCCAGGACAGGGGGGAATGAGCAGTTCTTC	CASSLGISSRTGGNEQFF
TRBJ2-3	NA	few	TRBV27	TGTGCCAGCAGTTTATATATAGGGAGCACAGATACGCAGTATTTT	CASSLYIGSTDTQYF
TRBJ2-5	NA	NA	TRBV5-4	TGTGCCAGCAGCTCAACCGGGACACCAGGGGAGACCCAGTACTTC	CASSSTGTPGETQYF
TRBJ2-1	TRBD2	NA	TRBV5-1	TGCGCCAGCAGCGAGGGACTAGCGAATTACAATGAGCAGTTCTTC	CASSEGLANYNEQFF
TRBJ2-7	TRBD1	few	TRBV6-1	TGTGCCAGCAGGATCCCTCAACAGGGGGCCTACGAGCAGTACTTC	CASRIPQQGAYEQYF
TRBJ2-3	NA	few	TRBV7-2	TGTGCCAGCACTTATAATGGTGCTAGCACAGATACGCAGTATTTT	CASTYNGASTDTQYF
TRBJ2-7	TRBD2	few	TRBV20-1	TGCAGTGCCGGACTAGCGGGAGCCGACGAGCAGTACTTC	CSAGLAGADEQYF
TRBJ2-3	NA	few	TRBV5-1	TGCGCCAGCAGCCACCTGGACAGCCCTAGCACAGATACGCAGTATTTT	CASSHLDSPSTDTQYF
TRBJ2-5	TRBD1	NA	TRBV29-1	TGCAGCGTCACGACAGGGGGCGAAATCTTC	CSVTTGGEIF
TRBJ1-1	NA	few	TRBV6-5	TGTGCCAGCAGTTACCTTAGGGGAGGTGGGGACACTGAAGCTTTCTTT	CASSYLRGGGDTEAFF
TRBJ1-5	NA	NA	TRBV6-2/TRBV6-3	TGTGCCAGCAGTTACTTCGGTGGTGGGGGTCAGCCCCAGCATTTT	CASSYFGGGGQPQHF
TRBJ2-1	NA	many	TRBV5-1	TGCGCCAGCAGCCGGGGAGAGGAGGCACTCAATGAGCAGTTCTTC	CASSRGEEALNEQFF